This T cell receptor (beta chain) comes out of a study of blood T cell repertoires in COVID-19. Study as a whole: The analysed material was cDNA or gDNA that came from T cells, B-cell-depleted T cells, or PBMCs.

The V gene's germline CDR1 is LGHDT and CDR2 YNNKEL (reference sequence). The CDR3 extends over 13 amino acids. The V and J ends lost 7 bases and 3 bases, in that order; junction bases with no gene match: 5. The participants were between roughly 18 and 89 years old and came from fewer than 25 US areas. Cohorts were determined from participant-reported clinical history. The table came from immunoSEQ multiplex PCR; TCRdb's copy has only in-frame clones and leaves some out. The data show over 200,000 clones, with 65% to 90% seen just once and around a sixth held by the top ten. The chain uses TRBV3-1 (or the pseudogene TRBV3-2) and TRBJ2-5; 7 bases are shared with TRBD2. This receptor was obtained from a man aged 18-30 years who had recovered from COVID-19. Input material: PBMCs or T cells enriched from blood (not recorded which). CDR3 residues: CASMGLAEETQYF. In DNA, the CDR3 is TGTGCCAGCATGGGGCTAGCGGAAGAGACCCAGTACTTC.